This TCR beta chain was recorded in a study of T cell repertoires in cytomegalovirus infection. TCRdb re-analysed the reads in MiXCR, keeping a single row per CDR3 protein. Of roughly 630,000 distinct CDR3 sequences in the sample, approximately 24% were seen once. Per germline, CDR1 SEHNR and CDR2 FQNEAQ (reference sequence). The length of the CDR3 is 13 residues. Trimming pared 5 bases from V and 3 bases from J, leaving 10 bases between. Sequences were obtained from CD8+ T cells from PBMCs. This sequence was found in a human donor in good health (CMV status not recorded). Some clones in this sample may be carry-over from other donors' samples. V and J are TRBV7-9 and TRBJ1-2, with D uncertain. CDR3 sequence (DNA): TGTGCCAGCAGCCCGACCCTGGACTATGGCTACACCTTC. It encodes CASSPTLDYGYTF.